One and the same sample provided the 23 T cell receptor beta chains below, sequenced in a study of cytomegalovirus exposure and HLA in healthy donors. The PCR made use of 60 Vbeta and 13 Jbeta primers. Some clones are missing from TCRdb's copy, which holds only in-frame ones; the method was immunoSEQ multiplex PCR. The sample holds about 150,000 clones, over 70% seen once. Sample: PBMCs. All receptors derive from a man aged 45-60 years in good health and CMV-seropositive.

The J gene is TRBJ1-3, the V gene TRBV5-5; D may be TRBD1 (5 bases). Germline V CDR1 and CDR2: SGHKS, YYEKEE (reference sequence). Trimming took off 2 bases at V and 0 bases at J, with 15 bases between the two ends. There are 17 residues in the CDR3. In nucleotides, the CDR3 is TGTGCCAGCAGCTTCGGGGGAAGAGCACTCTCTGGAAACACCATATATTTT. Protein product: CASSFGGRALSGNTIYF.

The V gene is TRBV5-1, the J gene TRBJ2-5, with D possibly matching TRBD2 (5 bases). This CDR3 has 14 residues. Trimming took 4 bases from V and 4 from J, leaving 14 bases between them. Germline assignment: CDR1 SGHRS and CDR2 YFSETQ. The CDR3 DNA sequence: TGCGCCAGCAGCCGAGGGATGGGCGTAGAGACCCAGTACTTC. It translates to CASSRGMGVETQYF.

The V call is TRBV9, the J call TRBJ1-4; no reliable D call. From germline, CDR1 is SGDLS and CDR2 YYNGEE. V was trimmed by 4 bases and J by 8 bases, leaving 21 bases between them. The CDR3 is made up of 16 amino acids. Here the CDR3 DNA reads TGTGCCAGCAGCACCACTAAAGAGGGATTCGGGGAAAAACTGTTTTTT. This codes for CASSTTKEGFGEKLFF.

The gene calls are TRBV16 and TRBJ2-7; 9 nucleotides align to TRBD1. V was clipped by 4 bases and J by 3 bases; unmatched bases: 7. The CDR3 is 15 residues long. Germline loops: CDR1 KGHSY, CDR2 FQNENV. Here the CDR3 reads CASSPYGTGSYEQYF. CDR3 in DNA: TGTGCCAGCAGCCCATATGGGACAGGGAGCTACGAGCAGTACTTC. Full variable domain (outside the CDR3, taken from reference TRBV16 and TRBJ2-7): GEEVAQTPKHLVRGEGQKAKLYCAPIKGHSYVFWYQQVLKNEFKFLISFQNENVFDETGMPKERFSAKCLPNSPCSLEIQATKLEDSAVYFCASSPYGTGSYEQYFGPGTRLTVT.

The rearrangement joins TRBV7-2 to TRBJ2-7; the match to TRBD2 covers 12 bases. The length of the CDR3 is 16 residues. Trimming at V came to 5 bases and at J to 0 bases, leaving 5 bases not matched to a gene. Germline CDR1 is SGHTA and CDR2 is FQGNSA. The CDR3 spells CASSVGTSGPSYEQYF. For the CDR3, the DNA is TGTGCCAGCAGCGTGGGGACTAGCGGGCCCTCCTACGAGCAGTACTTC.

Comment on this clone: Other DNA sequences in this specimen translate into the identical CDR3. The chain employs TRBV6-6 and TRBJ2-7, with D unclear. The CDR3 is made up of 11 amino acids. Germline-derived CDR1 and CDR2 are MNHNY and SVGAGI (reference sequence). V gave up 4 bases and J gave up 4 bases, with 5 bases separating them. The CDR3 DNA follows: TGTGCCAGCAGTTCTTTATACGAGCAGTACTTC. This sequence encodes CASSSLYEQYF.

CDR3 amino acids: CASSLALGQPQHF. The CDR3 nucleotides read TGCGCCAGCAGCTTGGCCCTGGGCCAGCCCCAGCATTTT. The rearrangement links TRBV5-1 to TRBJ1-5, with unresolved D. This CDR3 has 13 amino acids. The germline V and J ends were trimmed by 0 bases and 7 bases, with 8 bases remaining between them. In germline, CDR1 is SGHRS, CDR2 YFSETQ.

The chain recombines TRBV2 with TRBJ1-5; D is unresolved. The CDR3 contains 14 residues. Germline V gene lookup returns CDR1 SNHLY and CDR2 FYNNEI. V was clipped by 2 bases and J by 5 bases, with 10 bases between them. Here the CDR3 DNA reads TGTGCCAGCAGTGAATGGCGGAGTGATCAGCCCCAGCATTTT. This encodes CASSEWRSDQPQHF.

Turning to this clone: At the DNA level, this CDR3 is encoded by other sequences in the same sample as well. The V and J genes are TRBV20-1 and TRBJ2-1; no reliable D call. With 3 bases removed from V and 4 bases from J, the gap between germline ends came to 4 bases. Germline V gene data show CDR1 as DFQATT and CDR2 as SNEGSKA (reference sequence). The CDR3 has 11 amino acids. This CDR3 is CSASGYNEQFF. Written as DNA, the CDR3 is TGCAGTGCTAGCGGTTACAATGAGCAGTTCTTC.

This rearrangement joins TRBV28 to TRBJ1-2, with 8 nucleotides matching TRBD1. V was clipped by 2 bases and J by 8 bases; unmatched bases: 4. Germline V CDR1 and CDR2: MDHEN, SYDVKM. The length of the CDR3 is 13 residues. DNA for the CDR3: TGTGCCAGCAGTTTACAGGGGGCTAGAGGCTACACCTTC. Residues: CASSLQGARGYTF.

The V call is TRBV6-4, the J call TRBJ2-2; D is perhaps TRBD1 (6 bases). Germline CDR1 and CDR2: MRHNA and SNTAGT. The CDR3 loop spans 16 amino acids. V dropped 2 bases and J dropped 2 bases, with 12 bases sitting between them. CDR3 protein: CASSDAGAPNTGELFF. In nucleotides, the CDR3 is TGTGCCAGCAGTGACGCAGGGGCGCCCAACACCGGGGAGCTGTTTTTT.

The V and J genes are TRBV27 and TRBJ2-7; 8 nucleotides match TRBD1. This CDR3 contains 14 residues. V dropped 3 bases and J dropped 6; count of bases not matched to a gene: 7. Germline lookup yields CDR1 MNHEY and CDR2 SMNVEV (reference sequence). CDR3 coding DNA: TGTGCCAGCAGTTTTCTCGGGACAGGCGGCGAGCAGTACTTC. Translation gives CASSFLGTGGEQYF.

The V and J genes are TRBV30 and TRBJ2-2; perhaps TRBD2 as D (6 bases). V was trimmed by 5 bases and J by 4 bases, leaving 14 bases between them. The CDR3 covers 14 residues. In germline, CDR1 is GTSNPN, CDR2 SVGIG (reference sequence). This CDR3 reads CAWARGSGTGELFF. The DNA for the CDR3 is TGTGCCTGGGCCCGCGGTAGCGGCACCGGGGAGCTGTTTTTT.

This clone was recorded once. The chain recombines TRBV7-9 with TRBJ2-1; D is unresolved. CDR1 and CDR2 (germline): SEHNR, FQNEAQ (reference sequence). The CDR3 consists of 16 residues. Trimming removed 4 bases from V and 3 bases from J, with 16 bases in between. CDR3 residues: CASSSPTARSYNEQFF. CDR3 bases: TGTGCCAGCAGCTCCCCGACTGCGCGGAGCTACAATGAGCAGTTCTTC. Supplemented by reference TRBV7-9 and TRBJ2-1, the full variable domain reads DTGVSQNPRHKITKRGQNVTFRCDPISEHNRLYWYRQTLGQGPEFLTYFQNEAQLEKSRLLSDRFSAERPKGSFSTLEIQRTEQGDSAMYLCASSSPTARSYNEQFFGPGTRLTVL.

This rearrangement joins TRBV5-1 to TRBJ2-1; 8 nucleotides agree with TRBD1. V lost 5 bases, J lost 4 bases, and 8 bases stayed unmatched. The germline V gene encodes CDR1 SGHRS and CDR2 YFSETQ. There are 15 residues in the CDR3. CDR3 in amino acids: CASSNTGGMYNEQFF. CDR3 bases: TGCGCCAGCAGTAATACAGGGGGTATGTACAATGAGCAGTTCTTC. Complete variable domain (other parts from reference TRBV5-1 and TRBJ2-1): KAGVTQTPRYLIKTRGQQVTLSCSPISGHRSVSWYQQTPGQGLQFLFEYFSETQRNKGNFPGRFSGRQFSNSRSEMNVSTLELGDSALYLCASSNTGGMYNEQFFGPGTRLTVL.

The CDR3 DNA is TGTGCCAGCAGCTTTTTTCCGGGAGAGGCCTACGAGCAGTACTTC. It codes for CASSFFPGEAYEQYF. The chain couples TRBV7-8 to TRBJ2-7; D might be TRBD2 (6 bases). CDR3 length equals 15 residues. The germline CDR1 and CDR2 sequences are SGHVS and FQNEAQ. The germline V and J ends were trimmed by 3 bases and 2 bases, with 14 bases remaining between them.

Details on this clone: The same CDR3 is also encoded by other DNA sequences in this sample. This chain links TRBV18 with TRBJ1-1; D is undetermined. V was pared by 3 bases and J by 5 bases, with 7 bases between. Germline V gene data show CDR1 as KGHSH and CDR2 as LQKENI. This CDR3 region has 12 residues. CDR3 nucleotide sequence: TGTGCCAGCTCACCTGATCGGACTGAAGCTTTCTTT. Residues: CASSPDRTEAFF.

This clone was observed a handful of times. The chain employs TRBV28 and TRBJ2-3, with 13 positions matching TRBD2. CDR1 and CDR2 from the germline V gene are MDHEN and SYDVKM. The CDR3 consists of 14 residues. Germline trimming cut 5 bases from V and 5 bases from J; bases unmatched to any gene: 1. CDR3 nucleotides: TGTGCCAGCAGTCGGACTAGCGGGAGAGATACGCAGTATTTT. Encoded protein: CASSRTSGRDTQYF.

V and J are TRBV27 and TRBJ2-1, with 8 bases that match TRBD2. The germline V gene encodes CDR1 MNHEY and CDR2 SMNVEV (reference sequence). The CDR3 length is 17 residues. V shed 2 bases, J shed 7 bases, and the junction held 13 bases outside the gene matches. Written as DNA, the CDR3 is TGTGCCAGCAGTTTAGGCCTAGGGCGGGGGGCCTTAAATGAGCAGTTCTTC. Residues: CASSLGLGRGALNEQFF.

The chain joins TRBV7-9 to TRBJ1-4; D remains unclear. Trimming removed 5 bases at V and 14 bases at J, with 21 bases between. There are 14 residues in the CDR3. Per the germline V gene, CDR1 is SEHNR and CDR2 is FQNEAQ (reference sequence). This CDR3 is CASSLGGGSRGLFF. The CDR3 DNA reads TGTGCCAGCAGCCTCGGAGGTGGGTCCCGCGGGCTGTTTTTT.

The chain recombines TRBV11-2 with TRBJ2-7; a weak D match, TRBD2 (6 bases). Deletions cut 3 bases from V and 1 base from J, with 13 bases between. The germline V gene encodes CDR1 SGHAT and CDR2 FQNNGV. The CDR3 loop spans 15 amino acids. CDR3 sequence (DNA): TGTGCCAGCAGCTTCTCCGGGACTCGATCCTACGAGCAGTACTTC. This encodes CASSFSGTRSYEQYF.

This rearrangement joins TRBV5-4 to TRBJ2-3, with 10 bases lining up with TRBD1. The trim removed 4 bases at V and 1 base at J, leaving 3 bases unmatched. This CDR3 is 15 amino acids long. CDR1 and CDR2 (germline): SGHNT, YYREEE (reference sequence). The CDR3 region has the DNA TGTGCCAGCAGCGACAGGGGGCTTGGCACAGATACGCAGTATTTT. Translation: CASSDRGLGTDTQYF.

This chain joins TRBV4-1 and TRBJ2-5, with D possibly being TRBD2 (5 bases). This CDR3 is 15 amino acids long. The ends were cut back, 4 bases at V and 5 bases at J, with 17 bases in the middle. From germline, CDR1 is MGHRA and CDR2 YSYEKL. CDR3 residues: CASSPVALEMETQYF. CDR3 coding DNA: TGCGCCAGCAGCCCAGTGGCACTAGAGATGGAGACCCAGTACTTC.